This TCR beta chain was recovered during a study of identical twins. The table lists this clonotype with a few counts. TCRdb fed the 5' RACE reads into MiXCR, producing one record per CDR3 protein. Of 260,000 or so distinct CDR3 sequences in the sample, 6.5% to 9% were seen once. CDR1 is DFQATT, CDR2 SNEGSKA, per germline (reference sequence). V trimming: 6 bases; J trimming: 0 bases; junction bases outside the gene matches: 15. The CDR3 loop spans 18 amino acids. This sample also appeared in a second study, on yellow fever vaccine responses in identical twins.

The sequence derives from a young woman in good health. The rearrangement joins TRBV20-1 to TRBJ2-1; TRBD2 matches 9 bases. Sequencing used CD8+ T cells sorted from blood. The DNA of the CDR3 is TGCAGTGCCAACGCCTATGCGGGAGGGTCGAGCTCCTACAATGAGCAGTTCTTC. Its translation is CSANAYAGGSSSYNEQFF.